Shown below are 22 T cell receptor beta chains from a single sample sequenced in a study of blood T cell repertoires in COVID-19. Sequencing was performed with immunoSEQ multiplex PCR; in TCRdb, only in-frame clones are kept and a portion is missing. There are over 90,000 clones in the sample; about 89% occur only once, and approximately 3.4% lies in the top ten. Sequences were obtained from peripheral blood. The source is a woman aged 60-75 years with acute or convalescent COVID-19.

This sequence joins TRBV4-2 and TRBJ2-1, with D hard to call. V dropped 3 bases and J dropped 7 bases, with 13 bases sitting between them. The germline CDR1 and CDR2 sequences are LGHNA and YNFKEQ. The CDR3 has 14 amino acids. In DNA form, the CDR3 reads TGTGCCAGCAGCCAGCTAGGTTTTTTGAATGAGCAGTTCTTC. It is translated as CASSQLGFLNEQFF.

In this sample, this clone turned up a few times. The chain is built from TRBV6-5 and TRBJ1-5; weak D call: TRBD1 (5 bases). This CDR3 contains 13 residues. Per the germline V gene, CDR1 is MNHEY and CDR2 is SVGAGI. V was pared by 8 bases and J by 7 bases, with 15 bases between. CDR3 nucleotides: TGTGCCAGCGCCAGGGACTCCGAGCAGCCCCAGCATTTT. This encodes CASARDSEQPQHF.

The CDR3 DNA reads TGTGCCAGCAGCCGAGACAGCAATGAGCAGTTCTTC. Translated: CASSRDSNEQFF. The gene calls are TRBV7-3 and TRBJ2-1, with D perhaps matching TRBD1 (5 bases). The CDR3 loop spans 12 amino acids. V was cut by 5 bases and J by 6 bases, with 8 bases left in between. Germline assignment: CDR1 SGHTA and CDR2 FQGTGA.

The genes are TRBV24-1 and TRBJ2-5, with D hard to call. The germline CDR1 and CDR2 sequences are KGHDR and SFDVKD. The CDR3 covers 12 residues. V was pared by 3 bases and J by 8 bases, with 9 bases between. The CDR3 is CATSDRLFTQYF. The DNA for the CDR3 is TGTGCCACCAGTGATCGGTTGTTTACCCAGTACTTC.

This sequence joins TRBV7-8 and TRBJ1-3; possible D gene TRBD1, 6 bases. V lost 1 base to trimming and J lost 10 bases, with 11 bases between them. The CDR3 runs 13 residues. CDR1 and CDR2 from the germline V gene are SGHVS and FQNEAQ. The CDR3 nucleotides are TGTGCCAGCAGCTTAGGAGGGGGAAGTACCATATATTTT. Amino acids: CASSLGGGSTIYF.

V gene TRBV5-1 combines with J gene TRBJ2-7; the match to TRBD1 covers 8 bases. CDR1 and CDR2 from the germline V gene are SGHRS and YFSETQ. V was pared by 4 bases and J by 2 bases, with 8 bases of the junction left unmatched. This CDR3 has 15 residues. The DNA for the CDR3 is TGCGCCAGCAGCATCGGCGGGACAGGTCCCTACGAGCAGTACTTC. Amino acids: CASSIGGTGPYEQYF.

The rearrangement uses TRBV30 and TRBJ2-1, with 14 positions matching TRBD2. In germline, CDR1 is GTSNPN, CDR2 SVGIG (reference sequence). Trimming took 5 bases from V and 6 from J; bases not matched to a gene: 3. This CDR3 is built from 14 residues. The CDR3 DNA reads as TGTGCCTGGGGGACTAGCGGGAGATTCAATGAGCAGTTCTTC. It yields the protein CAWGTSGRFNEQFF.

The chain uses TRBV6-5 and TRBJ2-1; D gene unclear. This CDR3 contains 14 residues. Germline lookup yields CDR1 MNHEY and CDR2 SVGAGI. V was trimmed by 6 bases and J by 4 bases, leaving 13 bases between them. The CDR3 bases are TGTGCCAGCAGATCTATCGATCCATACAATGAGCAGTTCTTC. Translated: CASRSIDPYNEQFF.

CDR3 DNA: TGTGCCAGTAGTATAGTACGGAGACCAACCGGCTACACCTTC. Its translation is CASSIVRRPTGYTF. The chain employs TRBV19 and TRBJ1-2; no firm D call. Germline V gene data show CDR1 as LNHDA and CDR2 as SQIVND (reference sequence). The CDR3 contains 14 residues. Trimming cost V 1 base and J 8 bases, with 14 bases left between them.

The CDR3 region is CASTPSPGGTYEQYF. The CDR3 DNA reads TGTGCCAGCACTCCTTCGCCGGGAGGAACCTACGAGCAGTACTTC. The chain uses TRBV28 and TRBJ2-7; 7 nucleotides match TRBD2. The CDR3 has 15 residues. Losses at the gene ends were 7 bases for V and 2 bases for J; bases not matched to a gene: 11. The germline V gene encodes CDR1 MDHEN and CDR2 SYDVKM.

The rearrangement uses TRBV19 and TRBJ1-2; 7 positions match TRBD1. Germline CDR1 reads LNHDA; CDR2 reads SQIVND (reference sequence). This CDR3 spans 13 amino acids. The V gene end was trimmed by 7 bases and the J gene end by 7 bases; junction bases not matched to a gene: 9. The CDR3 is CASTDRLGSGYTF. The CDR3 DNA reads as TGTGCCAGTACGGACAGGCTAGGGTCTGGCTACACCTTC.

The rearrangement links TRBV5-1 to TRBJ1-2; 8 nucleotides agree with TRBD1. Germline-derived CDR1 and CDR2 are SGHRS and YFSETQ. There are 13 residues in the CDR3. V trimming: 2 bases; J trimming: 4 bases; junction bases outside the gene matches: 1. The CDR3 spells CASSFGQGYGYTF. Written as DNA, the CDR3 is TGCGCCAGCAGCTTCGGACAGGGCTATGGCTACACCTTC. Full variable domain (outside the CDR3, taken from reference TRBV5-1 and TRBJ1-2): KAGVTQTPRYLIKTRGQQVTLSCSPISGHRSVSWYQQTPGQGLQFLFEYFSETQRNKGNFPGRFSGRQFSNSRSEMNVSTLELGDSALYLCASSFGQGYGYTFGSGTRLTVV.

The chain couples TRBV6-5 to TRBJ1-6; D is unresolved. Germline V gives CDR1 MNHEY, CDR2 SVGAGI. The CDR3 has 15 residues. Trimming removed 2 bases from V and 7 bases from J, with 12 bases in between. The CDR3 nucleotides are TGTGCCAGCAGTTACGTCCACAGAGCAAATTCACCCCTCCACTTT. Translating gives CASSYVHRANSPLHF.

The rearrangement uses TRBV7-6 and TRBJ2-5; 13 positions match TRBD2. The CDR3 contains 16 residues. Germline V gives CDR1 SGHVS, CDR2 FNYEAQ. J gave up 5 bases and V 2 bases, and 5 bases lay outside the gene matches. This CDR3 reads CASSLPGLAGMETQYF. The CDR3 coding sequence is TGTGCCAGCAGCTTACCGGGACTAGCGGGAATGGAGACCCAGTACTTC. The variable domain in full, with the rest retrieved from reference TRBV7-6 and TRBJ2-5, is GAGVSQSPRYKVTKRGQDVALRCDPISGHVSLYWYRQALGQGPEFLTYFNYEAQQDKSGLPNDRFSAERPEGSISTLTIQRTEQRDSAMYRCASSLPGLAGMETQYFGPGTRLLVL.

V gene TRBV14 combines with J gene TRBJ2-1; 9 bases line up with TRBD2. Germline V CDR1 and CDR2: SGHDN, FVKESK. This CDR3 has 14 amino acids. The junction had 4 bases not matched to a gene; V was cut back by 8 bases and J by 2 bases. CDR3 sequence (DNA): TGTGCCAGCTCAAGACTAGCGGCCTACAATGAGCAGTTCTTC. Translation gives CASSRLAAYNEQFF.

The genes are TRBV19 and TRBJ2-7; 7 bases align to TRBD2. CDR3 length: 14 residues. J gave up 5 bases and V 9 bases, and 13 bases lay outside the gene matches. The germline V gene has CDR1 LNHDA and CDR2 SQIVND (reference sequence). CDR3 bases: TGTGCCAGGATGGGAGGGCCCAAGCGGAACGAGCAGTACTTC. This translates into CARMGGPKRNEQYF.

V is TRBV6-6 and J is TRBJ2-7, with 9 bases fitting TRBD1. V was pared by 6 bases and J by 2 bases, with 5 bases of the junction left unmatched. CDR1 and CDR2 from the germline V gene are MNHNY and SVGAGI (reference sequence). This CDR3 is built from 14 residues. The CDR3 is CASRKGQGAYEQYV. The CDR3 DNA reads TGTGCCAGCAGAAAGGGACAGGGCGCCTACGAGCAGTACGTC.

V gene TRBV20-1 combines with J gene TRBJ1-6; D unresolved. The V gene lost 3 bases and the J gene lost 0 bases, with 9 bases spanning the gap. Germline V gene data show CDR1 as DFQATT and CDR2 as SNEGSKA (reference sequence). This CDR3 contains 15 residues. This chain's CDR3 is CSASRESSYNSPLHF. In DNA, the CDR3 is TGCAGTGCTAGTCGAGAGAGCTCCTATAATTCACCCCTCCACTTT.

This chain joins TRBV2 and TRBJ1-2; perhaps TRBD1 as D (6 bases). The germline V gene encodes CDR1 SNHLY and CDR2 FYNNEI. V was cut by 3 bases and J by 4 bases, with 15 bases left in between. This CDR3 is 15 amino acids long. The DNA of the CDR3 is TGTGCCAGCAGTGAGAGGGGACAAGGGAGCTATGGCTACACCTTC. It specifies CASSERGQGSYGYTF.

The rearrangement joins TRBV5-1 to TRBJ2-7; maybe TRBD1 (5 bases). V lost 5 bases and J lost 3, with 12 bases in between. There are 13 residues in the CDR3. Germline V gene lookup returns CDR1 SGHRS and CDR2 YFSETQ. CDR3 sequence (DNA): TGCGCCAGCAGTGTGGGGCGAGACTACGAGCAGTACTTC. Amino acid sequence: CASSVGRDYEQYF.

The CDR3 coding sequence is TGTGCCAGCAGTTACAGGAATAATTCACCCCTCCACTTT. It codes for CASSYRNNSPLHF. The chain has TRBV27 and TRBJ1-6; tentative D call: TRBD1 (5 bases). The CDR3 loop spans 13 amino acids. Trimming removed 4 bases from V and 5 bases from J, with 6 bases in between. Germline CDR1 is MNHEY and CDR2 is SMNVEV (reference sequence).

With respect to this clone: Additional DNA sequences in this sample encode the identical CDR3. J is TRBJ1-3 and V is TRBV3-1 (or the pseudogene TRBV3-2), with TRBD1 matching over 8 bases. Looked up from germline, CDR1 is LGHDT and CDR2 is YNNKEL (reference sequence). V gave up 2 bases and J gave up 4 bases; unmatched junction bases: 1. This CDR3 is 14 amino acids long. The CDR3 coding sequence is TGTGCCAGCAGCCAACAGGGGGCGGGAAACACCATATATTTT. Its protein is CASSQQGAGNTIYF.